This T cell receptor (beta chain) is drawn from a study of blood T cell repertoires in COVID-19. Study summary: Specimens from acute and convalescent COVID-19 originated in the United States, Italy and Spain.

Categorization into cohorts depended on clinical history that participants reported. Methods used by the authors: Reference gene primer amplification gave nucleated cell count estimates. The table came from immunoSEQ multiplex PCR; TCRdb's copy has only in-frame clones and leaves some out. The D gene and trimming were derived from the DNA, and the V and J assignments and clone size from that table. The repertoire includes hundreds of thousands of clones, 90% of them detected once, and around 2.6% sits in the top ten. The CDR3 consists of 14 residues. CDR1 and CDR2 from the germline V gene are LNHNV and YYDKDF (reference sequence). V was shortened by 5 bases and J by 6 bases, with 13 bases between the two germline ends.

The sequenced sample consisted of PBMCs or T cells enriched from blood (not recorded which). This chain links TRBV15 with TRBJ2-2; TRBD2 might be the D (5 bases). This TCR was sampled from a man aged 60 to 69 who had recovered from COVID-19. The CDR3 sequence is CATSASGNAGELFF. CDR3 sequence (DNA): TGTGCCACCAGCGCGTCGGGGAATGCCGGGGAGCTGTTTTTT.